This is a list of T cell receptor beta chains from one sample in a study of T cells in Graves' hyperthyroidism and ophthalmopathy. TCRdb called the multiplex PCR reads again in MiXCR, with one record for every CDR3 protein. The sample gives about 280,000 distinct CDR3 sequences, less than 30% of which show up once; over 25% is in the top ten. Sequenced input: blood. Source of these receptors: a man aged 40-49 years with Graves' hyperthyroidism that later progressed to Graves' ophthalmopathy. Both conserved end residues are part of each CDR3. A D gene is named only where the DNA matches it firmly. Expanded clones get a size class; other rows say once, few or many, or leave the size out.

CDR3nt: TGTGCCAGCAGCAGACAGGTCGCCTACACCTTC
CDR3aa: CASSRQVAYTF
abundance: NA
j_gene: TRBJ1-2
d_gene: NA
v_gene: TRBV15

CDR3nt: TGTGCCAGCAGTCTGGACAGTTGGAACACTGAAGCTTTCTTT
CDR3aa: CASSLDSWNTEAFF
abundance: many
j_gene: TRBJ1-1
d_gene: NA
v_gene: TRBV6-1

CDR3nt: TGCAGTGCCGAAGCGGGGCCTGGGGGGGGAAAGTACGAGCAGTACTTC
CDR3aa: CSAEAGPGGGKYEQYF
abundance: NA
j_gene: TRBJ2-7
d_gene: TRBD2
v_gene: TRBV20-1

CDR3nt: TGCAGTGCTAACAATCTAGCGGGAGAACGGTACGAGCAGTACTTC
CDR3aa: CSANNLAGERYEQYF
abundance: many
j_gene: TRBJ2-7
d_gene: TRBD2
v_gene: TRBV20-1

CDR3nt: TGCAGTGCTCTCCCCCGAGGACTAGCGGTATACGAGCAGTACTTC
CDR3aa: CSALPRGLAVYEQYF
abundance: many
j_gene: TRBJ2-7
d_gene: TRBD2
v_gene: TRBV20-1

CDR3nt: TGTGCCAGCGCTAGGGGGTCTGAGCCAGGGTACTTC
CDR3aa: CASARGSEPGYF
abundance: many
j_gene: TRBJ2-4
d_gene: NA
v_gene: TRBV2

CDR3nt: TGTGCCTGGAGCTTCAGTACCGGGACTAGCGTCCTAGTCGGGGAGCTGTTTTTT
CDR3aa: CAWSFSTGTSVLVGELFF
abundance: many
j_gene: TRBJ2-2
d_gene: TRBD2
v_gene: TRBV30

CDR3nt: TGTGCCAGCAGGATGACAGAGATGAACACTGAAGCTTTCTTT
CDR3aa: CASRMTEMNTEAFF
abundance: many
j_gene: TRBJ1-1
d_gene: NA
v_gene: TRBV5-5

CDR3nt: TGTGCCAGCAGTCAGGACAGGAACAATCAGCCCCAGCATTTT
CDR3aa: CASSQDRNNQPQHF
abundance: many
j_gene: TRBJ1-5
d_gene: TRBD1
v_gene: TRBV11-2

CDR3nt: TGTGCCAGCAGCTCAACCGGGACAGAGAAAGAGACCCAGTACTTC
CDR3aa: CASSSTGTEKETQYF
abundance: few
j_gene: TRBJ2-5
d_gene: TRBD1
v_gene: TRBV12-3/TRBV12-4

CDR3nt: TGTGCCAGCAGCAGGGGTTTCGACACTGAAGCTTTCTTT
CDR3aa: CASSRGFDTEAFF
abundance: NA
j_gene: TRBJ1-1
d_gene: NA
v_gene: TRBV6-1

CDR3nt: TGTGCCAGCAGTAAGTCAGGATCCTACGAGCAGTACTTC
CDR3aa: CASSKSGSYEQYF
abundance: many
j_gene: TRBJ2-7
d_gene: NA
v_gene: TRBV6-2/TRBV6-3